These T cell receptor beta chains were read from a single sample in a study of OX40 agonist ivuxolimab in advanced cancers. Only in-frame clones appear in the TCRdb table, and some are missing; sequencing was by immunoSEQ multiplex PCR. This table holds about 41,000 clones, around four fifths found once. Source: CD4+ or CD8+ T cells sorted from blood, taken in a trial of the OX40 agonist ivuxolimab. Every receptor here comes from an adult with an advanced solid tumor such as melanoma, head and neck, liver or kidney cancer. The CDR3 runs from the conserved cysteine through the conserved F or W. D genes are given only for firm matches. Some rows mark clone size as missing; the rest say once, few, many or name a class of expanded clone.

v_gene,j_gene,abundance,d_gene,CDR3aa,CDR3nt
TRBV4-1,TRBJ2-3,few,TRBD2,CASSQEPTSGRWGTQYF,TGCGCCAGCAGCCAAGAACCAACTAGCGGGAGATGGGGTACGCAGTATTTT
TRBV6-1,TRBJ2-7,-,TRBD2,CASTLSGRAVYEQYF,TGTGCCAGCACCCTTAGCGGGAGGGCCGTCTACGAGCAGTACTTC
TRBV15,TRBJ2-5,-,TRBD2,CATSRGYTGGPETQYF,TGTGCCACCAGCAGAGGGTACACGGGAGGGCCAGAGACCCAGTACTTC
TRBV4-3,TRBJ2-5,-,-,CASSQDWEETQYF,TGCGCCAGCAGCCAAGACTGGGAAGAGACCCAGTACTTC
TRBV28,TRBJ1-1,-,-,CASSFPDSFAEAFF,TGTGCCAGCAGTTTTCCGGACTCGTTCGCTGAAGCTTTCTTT
TRBV11-1,TRBJ2-7,-,TRBD2,CASSLGLAGDEQYF,TGTGCCAGCAGCCTGGGACTAGCGGGGGACGAGCAGTACTTC
TRBV27,TRBJ2-5,-,TRBD1,CASSSAGTGGDQYF,TGTGCCAGCAGTTCCGCCGGGACAGGGGGGGACCAGTACTTC
TRBV7-9,TRBJ2-3,-,-,CASSFYRDSTDTQYF,TGTGCCAGCAGCTTTTACAGGGATAGCACAGATACGCAGTATTTT
TRBV7-9,TRBJ2-5,-,-,CASSMGRQETQYF,TGTGCCAGCAGCATGGGACGACAAGAGACCCAGTACTTC
TRBV4-3,TRBJ2-7,-,-,CASSRGWAQPYEQYF,TGCGCCAGCAGCCGAGGCTGGGCCCAACCCTACGAGCAGTACTTC
TRBV6-5,TRBJ2-1,once,TRBD1,CASMGQGAYNEQFF,TGTGCCAGCATGGGACAGGGGGCCTACAATGAGCAGTTCTTC
TRBV29-1,TRBJ2-5,-,TRBD1,CSVPGQGGGETQYF,TGCAGCGTTCCTGGACAGGGAGGTGGAGAGACCCAGTACTTC
TRBV10-3,TRBJ2-3,-,-,CAITGRGTDTQYF,TGTGCCATCACCGGGAGAGGCACAGATACGCAGTATTTT
TRBV4-3,TRBJ1-4,-,-,CASSQSGVTNEKLFF,TGCGCCAGCAGCCAATCAGGGGTAACTAATGAAAAACTGTTTTTT
TRBV11-3,TRBJ2-1,-,-,CASSLELGGGYNEQFF,TGTGCCAGCAGCTTAGAGCTGGGAGGAGGCTACAATGAGCAGTTCTTC
TRBV28,TRBJ1-4,once,TRBD1,CASGSTRDRGEKLFF,TGTGCCAGCGGATCGACGCGGGACAGGGGCGAAAAACTGTTTTTT
TRBV7-2,TRBJ2-4,-,-,CASSSRVAVAKNIQYF,TGTGCCAGCAGCTCCCGGGTGGCGGTAGCCAAAAACATTCAGTACTTC
TRBV9,TRBJ1-3,-,-,CASSVGQILSGNTIYF,TGTGCCAGCAGCGTAGGACAGATTCTCTCTGGAAACACCATATATTTT
TRBV19,TRBJ1-2,few,-,CASSHRQDRYGYTF,TGTGCCAGTAGTCACCGACAGGATCGCTATGGCTACACCTTC
TRBV18,TRBJ2-3,-,-,CASSPSTDTQYF,TGTGCCAGCTCACCTAGCACAGATACGCAGTATTTT
TRBV18,TRBJ2-6,-,-,CASSPFSGANVLTF,TGTGCCAGCTCCCCATTCTCTGGGGCCAACGTCCTGACTTTC
TRBV9,TRBJ2-5,-,TRBD2,CASSVGTTSGLQETQYF,TGTGCCAGCAGCGTAGGAACGACTAGCGGGCTGCAAGAGACCCAGTACTTC
TRBV27,TRBJ1-1,few,-,CASSTLNTEAFF,TGTGCCAGCAGCACCCTTAACACTGAAGCTTTCTTT
TRBV19,TRBJ2-5,-,-,CASSVGETQYF,TGTGCCAGTAGTGTTGGGGAGACCCAGTACTTC
TRBV12-5,TRBJ2-6,-,TRBD1,CASGLPPGQSTGANVLTF,TGTGCTAGTGGCCTTCCTCCGGGACAGAGTACTGGGGCCAACGTCCTGACTTTC
TRBV4-1,TRBJ2-3,-,-,CASSPLVSTDTQYF,TGCGCCAGCAGCCCACTAGTCAGCACAGATACGCAGTATTTT
TRBV6-6,TRBJ1-2,-,-,CASSYRNGYTF,TGTGCCAGCAGTTACAGGAATGGCTACACCTTC
TRBV18,TRBJ2-7,few,-,CASSPGFPYEQYF,TGTGCCAGCTCACCAGGGTTTCCCTACGAGCAGTACTTC
TRBV18,TRBJ1-2,-,-,CASSPQRTEYYGYTF,TGTGCCAGCTCACCACAAAGGACGGAGTACTATGGCTACACCTTC
TRBV4-2,TRBJ1-5,few,TRBD1,CASSQPGTGGPREPQHF,TGTGCCAGCAGCCAACCCGGGACAGGAGGACCTCGGGAGCCCCAGCATTTT
TRBV11-3,TRBJ2-4,-,-,CASSFGRLRNIAKNIQYF,TGTGCCAGCAGCTTTGGCCGGCTGCGAAATATAGCCAAAAACATTCAGTACTTC
TRBV2,TRBJ2-7,-,-,CASSEALRGYEQYF,TGTGCCAGCAGTGAAGCGCTTCGGGGGTACGAGCAGTACTTC
TRBV11-2,TRBJ1-5,-,-,CASSLAAGVQPQHF,TGTGCCAGCAGCTTAGCCGCAGGGGTTCAGCCCCAGCATTTT
TRBV19,TRBJ2-7,once,-,CASSIGRGANYEQYF,TGTGCCAGTAGTATAGGCCGTGGAGCCAACTACGAGCAGTACTTC
TRBV5-1,TRBJ2-1,-,-,CASSLAGSSYNEQFF,TGCGCCAGCAGCTTGGCCGGCAGTTCCTACAATGAGCAGTTCTTC
TRBV5-4,TRBJ1-1,-,TRBD1,CASSDRNRGSAEAFF,TGTGCCAGCAGCGACCGGAACAGGGGGTCGGCTGAAGCTTTCTTT
TRBV5-1,TRBJ1-6,-,TRBD1,CASSLRLTGDGSPLHF,TGCGCCAGCAGCTTGCGACTTACAGGGGATGGTTCACCCCTCCACTTT
TRBV11-2,TRBJ2-3,-,-,CASSLSTDTQYF,TGTGCCAGCAGCCTTTCTACAGATACGCAGTATTTT
TRBV6-5,TRBJ2-7,-,TRBD2,CASRGTSAVEQYF,TGTGCCAGCAGGGGGACTAGCGCAGTCGAGCAGTACTTC
TRBV6-5,TRBJ1-4,-,-,CASSYSDSGGKLFF,TGTGCCAGCAGTTACTCGGACAGTGGTGGAAAACTGTTTTTT
TRBV6-5,TRBJ2-3,-,TRBD1,CASSYLTGGDDTQYF,TGTGCCAGCAGTTATCTGACAGGGGGAGACGATACGCAGTATTTT
TRBV11-3,TRBJ1-1,-,-,CASSFSAFMNTEAFF,TGTGCCAGCAGCTTTTCAGCGTTTATGAACACTGAAGCTTTCTTT